This is a list of T cell receptor beta chains from one sample in a study of blood T cell repertoires in COVID-19. Libraries were prepared by immunoSEQ multiplex PCR; TCRdb keeps only in-frame clonotypes and omits some of them. The sample carries some 160,000 clones, about 85% recorded once. The material sequenced was peripheral blood. These receptors all come from a man in his 70s who had recovered from COVID-19. CDR3s include the opening cysteine and the closing phenylalanine or tryptophan. The D gene is left open where the match is weak. A clone size is listed for some rows: how often the clone was seen (once, few, many), or a class if it is expanded.

size,D,J,V,DNA,CDR3
-,-,TRBJ2-1,TRBV6-5,TGTGCCAGCAGTTACTCCTCCGGGAACACCTACAATGAGCAGTTCTTC,CASSYSSGNTYNEQFF
-,TRBD1,TRBJ1-4,TRBV14,TGTGCCAGCAGCCTTAACAGGGGGGAGGCACTGTTTTTT,CASSLNRGEALFF
-,TRBD1,TRBJ1-1,TRBV6-5,TGTGCCAGCCGGGACAGGGACTTGGGCACTGAAGCTTTCTTT,CASRDRDLGTEAFF
-,TRBD2,TRBJ2-7,TRBV4-3,TGCGCCAGCAGCCAAGATGCCACTAGCGGCTACGAGCAGTACTTC,CASSQDATSGYEQYF
once,-,TRBJ2-6,TRBV6-5,TGTGCCAGCAGTTACAGAGCCCGATCTAACGTCCTGACTTTC,CASSYRARSNVLTF
-,-,TRBJ2-7,TRBV3-1/TRBV3-2,TGTGCCAGCAGCCAAGAGGGGGCCAGCAACGAGCAGTACTTC,CASSQEGASNEQYF
-,-,TRBJ1-1,TRBV4-3,TGCGCCAGCAGCCCAATGACAGAGAACACTGAAGCTTTCTTT,CASSPMTENTEAFF
-,TRBD2,TRBJ2-1,TRBV28,TGTGCCAGCGCATTTTTGGGGAGGGCCGGGAATGAGCAGTTCTTC,CASAFLGRAGNEQFF
-,-,TRBJ2-7,TRBV28,TGTGCCAGCAGTACTTCCACCTACGAGCAGTACTTC,CASSTSTYEQYF
-,-,TRBJ1-2,TRBV19,TGTGCCAGTAGTAGGGAGGAAACCTATGGCTACACCTTC,CASSREETYGYTF
-,TRBD1,TRBJ2-2,TRBV4-1,TGCGCCAGCAGGCCTGTCTCGGACAGGTTTAACGGCGGGGAGCTGTTTTTT,CASRPVSDRFNGGELFF
-,TRBD1,TRBJ2-3,TRBV4-1,TGCGCCAGCAGCACACGCAGGGGGCTCACAGATACGCAGTATTTT,CASSTRRGLTDTQYF
-,-,TRBJ1-2,TRBV25-1,TGTGCCAGCAGTCAAGAGGGAGGGATTGGCGGCTACACCTTC,CASSQEGGIGGYTF
once,TRBD1,TRBJ2-5,TRBV11-3,TGTGCCAGCAGCCCCGGACAGGCCGGAGAGACCCAGTACTTC,CASSPGQAGETQYF
-,TRBD1,TRBJ2-1,TRBV24-1,TGTGCCACCAGAGGTCCGGGACAGGGCGACAATGAGCAGTTCTTC,CATRGPGQGDNEQFF
few,-,TRBJ2-5,TRBV7-9,TGTGCCAGCAGCTTAGCGCGAGAGACCCAGTACTTC,CASSLARETQYF
-,TRBD1,TRBJ1-1,TRBV10-2,TGCGCCAGCAGGAGGGACAGGGGAGGAGGTGAAGCTTTCTTT,CASRRDRGGGEAFF
-,TRBD2,TRBJ2-5,TRBV5-1,TGCGCCAGCAACCCCACGGGAGCGGGGGAGACCCAGTACTTC,CASNPTGAGETQYF
-,-,TRBJ2-5,TRBV3-1/TRBV3-2,TGTGCCAGCAGCCCGACTAGAGACCAAGAGACCCAGTACTTC,CASSPTRDQETQYF
-,TRBD2,TRBJ2-3,TRBV6-5,TGTGCCAGCCTAGCGGGAGGGCATGGTACGCAGTATTTT,CASLAGGHGTQYF
-,TRBD2,TRBJ2-1,TRBV9,TGTGCCAGCAGCGTGGGGACTAGCGGGTCTAGCTCCTACAATGAGCAGTTCTTC,CASSVGTSGSSSYNEQFF
-,-,TRBJ1-1,TRBV19,TGTGCCAGTAGTTATCTAAGGGGCACTGAAGCTTTCTTT,CASSYLRGTEAFF
-,TRBD2,TRBJ2-2,TRBV19,TGTGCCAGTAGTATAGATCTTAGCGGGAGTTTCATCGGGGAGCTGTTTTTT,CASSIDLSGSFIGELFF
once,TRBD1,TRBJ1-1,TRBV7-2,TGTGCCAGCAGCTTAAAGACAGGGGGGGTGAACACTGAAGCTTTCTTT,CASSLKTGGVNTEAFF
few,-,TRBJ2-1,TRBV14,TGTGCCAGCAGCCAAGATTTAATCGGGGAGCAGTTCTTC,CASSQDLIGEQFF
once,TRBD2,TRBJ2-1,TRBV7-2,TGTGCCAGCAGCTTTACTAGCGGGAGTAATGAGCAGTTCTTC,CASSFTSGSNEQFF
-,-,TRBJ2-7,TRBV28,TGTGCCAGCAGTCTCCGCTACGAGCAGTACTTC,CASSLRYEQYF
-,TRBD1,TRBJ2-7,TRBV7-2,TGTGCCAGCAGCCTAATCAGGGGGAGCTCCTACGAGCAGTACTTC,CASSLIRGSSYEQYF
once,-,TRBJ1-4,TRBV6-5,TGTGCCACCCGTGGAGGTGGAACTAATGAAAAACTGTTTTTT,CATRGGGTNEKLFF
-,TRBD1,TRBJ1-5,TRBV4-1,TGCGCCAGCAGCCAAGATTTGGACAGGGCCCGCAATCAGCCCCAGCATTTT,CASSQDLDRARNQPQHF
-,-,TRBJ1-1,TRBV5-4,TGTGCCAGCAGCTTGGAGGGAGGAGCTGGGACTGAAGCTTTCTTT,CASSLEGGAGTEAFF
-,TRBD2,TRBJ2-5,TRBV9,TGTGCCAGCAGCGCAAGCGGGGGGGCCCAGTACTTC,CASSASGGAQYF
once,TRBD2,TRBJ2-7,TRBV7-2,TGTGCCAGCAGCTTCGATTCTAGCGGGACTTACGAGCAGTACTTC,CASSFDSSGTYEQYF
-,-,TRBJ1-3,TRBV5-6,TGTGCCAGCAGCCTACTTAACAGGGTGGGTGCCGGAAACACCATATATTTT,CASSLLNRVGAGNTIYF
-,TRBD2,TRBJ2-1,TRBV19,TGTGCCAGTATCGAGCGGGGGAAGAGAGAGCAGTTCTTC,CASIERGKREQFF
-,TRBD1,TRBJ2-2,TRBV5-5,TGTGCCAGCAGACCCCCGGGCACAGGGGGCAAGCTGTTTTTT,CASRPPGTGGKLFF
-,-,TRBJ2-3,TRBV9,TGTGCCAGCAGCCCCGGTGGGGGAGGAGATACGCAGTATTTT,CASSPGGGGDTQYF
-,-,TRBJ2-2,TRBV27,TGTGCCAGCAGTCCCCCAACCGGGGAGCTGTTTTTT,CASSPPTGELFF
-,TRBD1,TRBJ1-1,TRBV6-5,TGTGCCAGCAGTTACTCGGGGCAGGGGGCGATTGAAGCTTTCTTT,CASSYSGQGAIEAFF
-,-,TRBJ2-1,TRBV6-2/TRBV6-3,TGTGCCAGCAGTTACGGGCTATCGGTCGATGAGCAGTTCTTC,CASSYGLSVDEQFF
-,TRBD1,TRBJ1-1,TRBV18,TGTGCCAGCTCACCCGGGACAGGGGGCAGTACTGAAGCTTTCTTT,CASSPGTGGSTEAFF